The present entry profiles one T cell receptor beta chain with its context. With V trimmed by 5 bases and J by 4 bases, 7 bases remained unmatched. This CDR3 is 17 amino acids long. Germline CDR1 SEHNR, CDR2 FQNEAQ (reference sequence). These data originate in a study of blood T cell repertoires in COVID-19. As for the study in general: From the United States, Italy and Spain came samples of acute and convalescent COVID-19. T cells, B-cell-depleted T cells, or PBMCs supplied cDNA or gDNA.

Methods used by the authors: Quantification of nucleated cells was approximated via reference gene primer amplification. This table comes from immunoSEQ multiplex PCR, and its TCRdb copy is limited to in-frame clones, with some not included. The DNA was the basis for D and trimming; V, J and clone size are from that table. Here the sample spans roughly 150,000 clones, roughly 93% being singletons. Seattle enrolled patients during active infection and tracked them longitudinally. Sequenced input: peripheral blood. The chain links TRBV7-9 to TRBJ2-1, with TRBD2 matching over 14 bases. The receptor was derived from a man aged 18 to 30 with COVID-19, enrolled during active disease. CDR3 region: CASSPGLAGARYNEQFF. In DNA, the CDR3 is TGTGCCAGCAGCCCGGGACTAGCGGGAGCACGTTACAATGAGCAGTTCTTC.